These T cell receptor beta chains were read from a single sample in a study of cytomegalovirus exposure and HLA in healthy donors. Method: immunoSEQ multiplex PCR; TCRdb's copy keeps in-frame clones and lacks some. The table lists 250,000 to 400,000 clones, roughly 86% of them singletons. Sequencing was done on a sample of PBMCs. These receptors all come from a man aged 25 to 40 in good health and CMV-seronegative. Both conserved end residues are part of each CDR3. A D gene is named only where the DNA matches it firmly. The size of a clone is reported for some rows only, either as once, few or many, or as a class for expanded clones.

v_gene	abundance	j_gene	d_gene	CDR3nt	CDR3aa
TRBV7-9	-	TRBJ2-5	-	TGTGCCAGCAGCTTAGAATCGGGCGGCAGGGGTAAAGGAGAGACCCAGTACTTC	CASSLESGGRGKGETQYF
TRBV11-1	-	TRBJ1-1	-	TGTGCCAGCAGCCACCATCCGGGTACTGAAGCTTTCTTT	CASSHHPGTEAFF
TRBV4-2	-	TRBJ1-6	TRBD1	TGTGCCAGCAGCCCCCCGGGACAGATTAATTCACCCCTCCACTTT	CASSPPGQINSPLHF
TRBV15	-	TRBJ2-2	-	TGTGCCACCAGCAGAGGGGGCGGGACTCTGAACACCGGGGAGCTGTTTTTT	CATSRGGGTLNTGELFF
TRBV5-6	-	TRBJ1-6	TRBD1	TGTGCCAGCAGCCCCGACAGGGGGCAAAATATTTATTCACCCCTCCACTTT	CASSPDRGQNIYSPLHF
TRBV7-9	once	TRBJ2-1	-	TGTGCCAGCAGGAGAGGGGGTGGATCCTACAATGAGCAGTTCTTC	CASRRGGGSYNEQFF
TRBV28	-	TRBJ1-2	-	TGTGCCAGCAGGAGGGACAAGGAAGGCTACACCTTC	CASRRDKEGYTF
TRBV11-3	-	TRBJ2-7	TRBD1	TGTGCCAGCAGCTTAGGTCGGGACAGGGAGCAGTACTTC	CASSLGRDREQYF
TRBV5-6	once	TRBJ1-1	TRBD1	TGTGCCAGCAGCTACCTAGGGACAGGGGATTACACTGAAGCTTTCTTT	CASSYLGTGDYTEAFF
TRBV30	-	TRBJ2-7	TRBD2	TGTGCCTGGAGTGTACTAGCGGGACGGGCCTACGAGCAGTACTTC	CAWSVLAGRAYEQYF
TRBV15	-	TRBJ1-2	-	TGTGCCACCAGCAGACCCATGGAGGGGATCTATGGCTACACCTTC	CATSRPMEGIYGYTF
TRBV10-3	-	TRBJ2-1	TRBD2	TGTGCCATCAACTCAGACCTAGCGGACCCGAGAGAGCAGTTCTTC	CAINSDLADPREQFF
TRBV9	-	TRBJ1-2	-	TGTGCCAGCAGCGTAGTATCAGACAGTTATGGCTACACCTTC	CASSVVSDSYGYTF
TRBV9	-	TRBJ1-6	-	TGTGCCAGCAGCGTAGGAGGCCTTAATTCACCCCTCCACTTT	CASSVGGLNSPLHF
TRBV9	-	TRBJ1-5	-	TGTGCCAGCAGCGTAGGGCGGGATAGCAATCAGCCCCAGCATTTT	CASSVGRDSNQPQHF
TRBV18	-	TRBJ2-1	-	TGTGCCAGCTCACCACAGGGGGAGTACAATGAGCAGTTCTTC	CASSPQGEYNEQFF
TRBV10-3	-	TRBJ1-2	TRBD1	TGTGCCATCAGTGAGTCGGACAGGGGGGTCTATGGCTACACCTTC	CAISESDRGVYGYTF
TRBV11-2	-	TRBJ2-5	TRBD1	TGTGCCAGCAGCTCCCGGGACAGGGGGCAGAGGGAGACCCAGTACTTC	CASSSRDRGQRETQYF
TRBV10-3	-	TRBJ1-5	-	TGTGCCATCAGTGAGTCGAGTCAGCCCCAGCATTTT	CAISESSQPQHF
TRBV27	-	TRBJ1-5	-	TGTGCCAGCAGTTTATCGTATTCGGGAGGGTGGGGCAATCAGCCCCAGCATTTT	CASSLSYSGGWGNQPQHF
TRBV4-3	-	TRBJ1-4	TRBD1	TGCGCCAGCAGCCAACGGACAGGGTTTGGTGAAAAACTGTTTTTT	CASSQRTGFGEKLFF
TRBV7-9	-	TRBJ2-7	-	TGTGCCAGCAGCAAGCAGGCCTACGAGCAGTACTTC	CASSKQAYEQYF
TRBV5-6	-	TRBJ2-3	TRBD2	TGTGCCAGCAGCAGCCCTAGCGGGGTGGTAGATACGCAGTATTTT	CASSSPSGVVDTQYF
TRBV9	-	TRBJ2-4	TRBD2	TGTGCCAGCAGCGTAGGCTGGACTAGTCGTACCAAAAACATTCAGTACTTC	CASSVGWTSRTKNIQYF
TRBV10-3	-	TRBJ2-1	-	TGTGCCATCAGTGAGTCGCAGAATGAGCAGTTCTTC	CAISESQNEQFF
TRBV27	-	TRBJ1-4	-	TGTGCCAGCACCCGGGTAGTAGGTGAAAAACTGTTTTTT	CASTRVVGEKLFF